This T cell receptor beta chain was sequenced during a study of blood T cell repertoires in COVID-19. About the study: Whether acute or convalescent, the COVID-19 samples came from the United States, Italy and Spain.

In the original workflow: The authors estimated nucleated cell counts from reference gene primer amplification. Sequenced by immunoSEQ multiplex PCR; TCRdb stores in-frame clones only, minus some. V and J calls and clone size come straight from that table; D and trimming were deduced from the DNA. Here the sample spans about 150,000 clones, 75% to 85% being singletons. Trimming took 0 bases from V and 7 from J, leaving 20 bases between them. The V gene's germline CDR1 is SQVTM and CDR2 ANQGSEA. This CDR3 contains 16 residues. The V call is TRBV29-1, the J call TRBJ2-3; D is perhaps TRBD2 (6 bases). The origin of this receptor is a man aged 55 to 70 with acute or convalescent COVID-19. The sample consisted of peripheral blood. The CDR3 region is CSVEEEAGLPIYTQYF. CDR3 coding DNA: TGCAGCGTTGAAGAGGAGGCGGGACTCCCAATTTATACGCAGTATTTT.